This T cell receptor (beta chain) was sequenced for a study of tumor-infiltrating lymphocytes in glioblastoma multiforme. By share of the sample, this clonotype is medium-sized. V was clipped by 0 bases and J by 2 bases, with 5 bases between them. The CDR3 has 13 amino acids. Germline V gene lookup returns CDR1 SGHNT and CDR2 YYREEE (reference sequence). TCR beta libraries were built from RNA through three nested multiplex PCR rounds using modified ARM-PCR. TCRdb recomputed calls from the multiplex PCR reads with MiXCR, one row per CDR3 protein. In the table there are 13,000 or so distinct CDR3 sequences, approximately 72% of which are singletons.

The TCR was taken from a male donor with glioblastoma. The sequenced sample consisted of brain tumor tissue. The chain is built from TRBV5-4 and TRBJ1-1; D gene unclear. CDR3 sequence (DNA): TGTGCCAGCAGCTTGGCAGGAAACACTGAAGCTTTCTTT. This gives the protein CASSLAGNTEAFF.